The 26 T cell receptor beta chains below all came from one sample that was sequenced in a study of blood T cell repertoires in COVID-19. Assay used: immunoSEQ multiplex PCR; TCRdb lists only in-frame clones, some missing. Found here are over 100,000 clones, about nine tenths of them singletons; the top ten hold 0.95% to 1.3%. Material: peripheral blood. Receptors were obtained from a human donor in a cohort sampled during active COVID-19.

The chain is built from TRBV28 and TRBJ2-7; a possible D gene is TRBD1 (6 bases). V shed 2 bases and J shed 3 bases, with 11 bases lying between them. Germline V gene data show CDR1 as MDHEN and CDR2 as SYDVKM. The CDR3 spans 14 residues. The CDR3 reads CASSLVYRDYEQYF. The CDR3 DNA is TGTGCCAGCAGTTTAGTTTACAGGGACTACGAGCAGTACTTC.

This clone was seen once. CDR3 in amino acids: CASTPLAGATNTGELFF. The CDR3, as DNA: TGTGCCAGCACCCCACTAGCGGGAGCGACGAACACCGGGGAGCTGTTTTTT. V is TRBV6-4 and J is TRBJ2-2; 11 bases match TRBD2. The trim removed 7 bases at V and 0 bases at J, leaving 7 bases unmatched. The CDR3 totals 17 residues. Germline V CDR1 and CDR2: MRHNA, SNTAGT.

This chain links TRBV6-1 with TRBJ1-2; tentative D call: TRBD1 (5 bases). The V gene's germline CDR1 is MNHNS and CDR2 SASEGT. Trimming removed 2 bases from V and 7 bases from J, with 20 bases in between. The CDR3 covers 16 residues. The CDR3 sequence is CASSENRQGPSGGYTF. The CDR3 DNA sequence: TGTGCCAGCAGTGAAAACCGGCAGGGTCCTTCTGGTGGCTACACCTTC.

The CDR3 protein is CASRGQPPYEQYF. CDR3 sequence (DNA): TGTGCCAGCAGGGGCCAACCCCCCTACGAGCAGTACTTC. J is TRBJ2-7 and V is TRBV6-5; D remains unclear. Trimming cost V 6 bases and J 2 bases, with 11 bases left between them. There are 13 residues in the CDR3. The germline CDR1 and CDR2 sequences are MNHEY and SVGAGI.

The V gene is TRBV5-1, the J gene TRBJ1-1; perhaps TRBD1 as D (5 bases). Per germline, CDR1 SGHRS and CDR2 YFSETQ. This CDR3 spans 14 amino acids. Trimming shortened V by 4 bases and J by 7 bases, and 17 bases separated the two germline ends. This CDR3 is CASSLVGGAGEAFF. The CDR3, as DNA: TGCGCCAGCAGCCTGGTCGGTGGGGCTGGTGAAGCTTTCTTT. The full variable domain, rest sourced from reference TRBV5-1 and TRBJ1-1, is KAGVTQTPRYLIKTRGQQVTLSCSPISGHRSVSWYQQTPGQGLQFLFEYFSETQRNKGNFPGRFSGRQFSNSRSEMNVSTLELGDSALYLCASSLVGGAGEAFFGQGTRLTVV.

CDR3 sequence reads: CATSVAGAPYNEQFF. CDR3 sequence (DNA): TGTGCCACCAGTGTAGCGGGGGCGCCCTACAATGAGCAGTTCTTC. The chain links TRBV24-1 to TRBJ2-1; 9 bases line up with TRBD2. There are 15 residues in the CDR3. Germline CDR1 and CDR2: KGHDR and SFDVKD. V lost 5 bases and J lost 2; bases outside the gene matches: 3.

The chain has TRBV25-1 and TRBJ2-3; the match to TRBD2 covers 10 bases. Germline V gives CDR1 MGHDK, CDR2 SYGVNS. Trimming cost V 3 bases and J 4 bases; bases outside gene matches: 10. The CDR3 sequence is 17 residues long. DNA for the CDR3: TGTGCCAGCAGTGATGGGCTAGCGGGAGATACCGCAGATACGCAGTATTTT. It translates to CASSDGLAGDTADTQYF.

This CDR3 reads CASSSSSSAGELFF. CDR3 DNA sequence: TGTGCCAGCAGCTCGTCCTCTAGCGCCGGGGAGCTGTTTTTT. The chain uses TRBV7-8 and TRBJ2-2; tentative D call: TRBD2 (6 bases). Trimming removed 4 bases at V and 6 bases at J, with 12 bases between. From germline, CDR1 is SGHVS and CDR2 FQNEAQ. CDR3 length: 14 amino acids.

V gene TRBV19 combines with J gene TRBJ2-2; D might be TRBD2 (6 bases). V lost 5 bases to trimming and J lost 0 bases, with 16 bases between them. Germline V gene data show CDR1 as LNHDA and CDR2 as SQIVND (reference sequence). The CDR3 covers 17 residues. The DNA for the CDR3 is TGTGCCAGTAGTGGGCGGGGCAGGGTCACGAACACCGGGGAGCTGTTTTTT. Its translation is CASSGRGRVTNTGELFF.

The chain joins TRBV12-5 to TRBJ1-5; D might be TRBD1 (6 bases). This CDR3 has 15 amino acids. V lost 0 bases, J lost 2 bases, and 8 bases lay in between. The germline gives CDR1 LGHNT, CDR2 FRNRAP. As DNA, the CDR3 is TGTGCTAGTGGTTTGGTATGGACAGGCAATCAGCCCCAGCATTTT. This codes for CASGLVWTGNQPQHF.

CDR3 DNA sequence: TGTGCCAGCTCGAACAGGGCGGGAGGGACGAAAACCTACGAGCAGTACTTC. It yields the protein CASSNRAGGTKTYEQYF. The chain joins TRBV25-1 to TRBJ2-7; 9 bases agree with TRBD2. The CDR3 length is 17 residues. V lost 8 bases, J lost 2 bases, and 16 bases stayed unmatched. Germline lookup yields CDR1 MGHDK and CDR2 SYGVNS.

The chain uses TRBV5-1 and TRBJ2-5; 8 bases align to TRBD2. This CDR3 is 16 amino acids long. The J segment lost 5 bases and the V segment lost 4 bases, leaving 13 bases of the junction unmatched. Germline CDR1 reads SGHRS; CDR2 reads YFSETQ. The CDR3 reads CASSAGTRYLEETQYF. CDR3 coding DNA: TGCGCCAGCAGCGCCGGGACTAGGTATTTAGAGGAGACCCAGTACTTC.

This clone was seen just once. The chain employs TRBV11-2 and TRBJ2-1; perhaps TRBD1 as D (6 bases). The ends were cut back, 1 base at V and 6 bases at J, with 16 bases in the middle. Germline CDR1 SGHAT, CDR2 FQNNGV. This CDR3 is built from 16 residues. CDR3: CASSLGGTLFRNEQFF. The CDR3 DNA sequence: TGTGCCAGCAGCTTAGGGGGGACACTTTTTCGCAATGAGCAGTTCTTC.

The rearrangement uses TRBV11-2 and TRBJ1-2, with 8 bases lining up with TRBD1. V shed 4 bases and J 7 bases; nucleotides not matched to a gene: 17. Germline CDR1 SGHAT, CDR2 FQNNGV. This CDR3 contains 17 residues. CDR3 loop: CASSSSSDLDRVLGYTF. CDR3 sequence (DNA): TGTGCCAGCAGCTCCTCTTCAGACCTGGACAGGGTGCTTGGCTACACCTTC.

V and J are TRBV7-9 and TRBJ1-1, with 7 bases fitting TRBD1. Per germline, CDR1 SEHNR and CDR2 FQNEAQ (reference sequence). Trimming cost V 1 base and J 3 bases; bases outside gene matches: 5. CDR3 length: 15 amino acids. This CDR3 is CASSLEGAIDTEAFF. The CDR3 coding sequence is TGTGCCAGCAGCTTAGAGGGGGCTATCGACACTGAAGCTTTCTTT.

Regarding this clone: The same CDR3 is also encoded by other DNA sequences in this sample. V is TRBV12-3 or TRBV12-4 and J is TRBJ2-1; TRBD2 might be the D (6 bases). V was cut by 3 bases and J by 6 bases, with 6 bases left in between. The CDR3 runs to 12 residues. The CDR3 loop reads CASSLGGNEQFF. DNA for the CDR3: TGTGCCAGCAGTTTGGGGGGCAATGAGCAGTTCTTC.

The chain has TRBV9 and TRBJ2-1, with 14 bases aligning to TRBD2. There are 17 residues in the CDR3. Trimming at V came to 0 bases and at J to 6 bases, leaving 5 bases not matched to a gene. The germline V gene encodes CDR1 SGDLS and CDR2 YYNGEE. For the CDR3, the DNA is TGTGCCAGCAGCGTAGCCGGACTAGCGGGAGGAGTCAATGAGCAGTTCTTC. Protein sequence: CASSVAGLAGGVNEQFF.

The gene calls are TRBV5-6 and TRBJ2-7; 9 bases align to TRBD1. The germline V gene has CDR1 SGHDT and CDR2 YYEEEE. J lost 3 bases, V lost 4 bases, and 8 bases had no gene match. The CDR3 contains 15 residues. CDR3 in amino acids: CASSHRDRVFYEQYF. CDR3 sequence (DNA): TGTGCCAGCAGCCATAGGGACAGGGTTTTCTACGAGCAGTACTTC.

The CDR3 bases are TGCGCCAGCAGCCGCGGGGCGGGGGGGAACTATGGCTACACCTTC. Its protein is CASSRGAGGNYGYTF. This chain connects TRBV4-1 to TRBJ1-2; the D gene is possibly TRBD1 (5 bases). Between the trimmed V and J ends, which lost 4 bases and 2 bases, there was a span of 14 bases. This CDR3 contains 15 residues. The germline gives CDR1 MGHRA, CDR2 YSYEKL.

V usage is TRBV3-1 (or the pseudogene TRBV3-2) and J usage is TRBJ2-1; the match to TRBD2 covers 11 bases. Germline V gene data show CDR1 as LGHDT and CDR2 as YNNKEL (reference sequence). Trimming cost V 3 bases and J 8 bases; bases outside gene matches: 6. The CDR3 loop spans 15 amino acids. For the CDR3, the DNA is TGTGCCAGCAGCCATTTAGCGGGGGGGCCCGATGAGCAGTTCTTC. It translates to CASSHLAGGPDEQFF.

This clone was seen only once. This chain's CDR3 is CASSRPKQGYQETQYF. The CDR3 bases are TGTGCCAGCAGCCGGCCAAAACAGGGTTACCAAGAGACCCAGTACTTC. The chain uses TRBV6-2 or TRBV6-3 and TRBJ2-5, with D possibly TRBD1 on 6 matching bases. The CDR3 contains 16 residues. V lost 6 bases to trimming and J lost 0 bases, with 17 bases between them. The germline CDR1 and CDR2 sequences are MNHEY and SVGEGT.

The gene calls are TRBV19 and TRBJ2-7; D not resolved. Trimming cost V 7 bases and J 2 bases, with 12 bases left between them. The CDR3 loop spans 13 amino acids. Per the germline V gene, CDR1 is LNHDA and CDR2 is SQIVND (reference sequence). CDR3 DNA sequence: TGTGCCAGTACATCTACCACCGCCTACGAGCAGTACTTC. It yields the protein CASTSTTAYEQYF.

J is TRBJ2-7 and V is TRBV19; a weak D match, TRBD1 (6 bases). The CDR3 sequence is 15 residues long. Germline V gene lookup returns CDR1 LNHDA and CDR2 SQIVND (reference sequence). Trimming stripped 3 bases from V and 3 bases from J, with 15 bases between. The CDR3 is CASSIKTGGNYEQYF. In DNA, the CDR3 is TGTGCCAGTAGTATTAAGACAGGTGGGAACTACGAGCAGTACTTC.

This chain uses TRBV5-1 with TRBJ1-3; D gene ambiguous. There are 13 residues in the CDR3. V lost 4 bases, J lost 0 bases, and 5 bases lay in between. CDR1 and CDR2 (germline): SGHRS, YFSETQ. This CDR3 is CASSLYSGNTIYF. CDR3 coding DNA: TGCGCCAGCAGCCTTTACTCTGGAAACACCATATATTTT.

The rearrangement joins TRBV11-3 to TRBJ2-7; 7 positions agree with TRBD2. Germline V gene sequence: CDR1 SGHNT, CDR2 YENEEA. The CDR3 sequence is 13 residues long. Unmatched junction bases numbered 2, after V lost 3 bases and J lost 3 bases. The DNA of the CDR3 is TGTGCCAGCAGCTTCGGCGGGGGCTACGAGCAGTACTTC. It yields the protein CASSFGGGYEQYF.

The chain is built from TRBV19 and TRBJ1-2, with D tentatively TRBD1 (5 bases). CDR1 LNHDA and CDR2 SQIVND come from the germline V gene (reference sequence). The CDR3 is 15 residues long. Trimming took 2 bases from V and 3 from J, leaving 13 bases between them. CDR3 loop: CASSISATEYYGYTF. CDR3 DNA sequence: TGTGCCAGTAGTATAAGCGCGACAGAGTACTATGGCTACACCTTC.